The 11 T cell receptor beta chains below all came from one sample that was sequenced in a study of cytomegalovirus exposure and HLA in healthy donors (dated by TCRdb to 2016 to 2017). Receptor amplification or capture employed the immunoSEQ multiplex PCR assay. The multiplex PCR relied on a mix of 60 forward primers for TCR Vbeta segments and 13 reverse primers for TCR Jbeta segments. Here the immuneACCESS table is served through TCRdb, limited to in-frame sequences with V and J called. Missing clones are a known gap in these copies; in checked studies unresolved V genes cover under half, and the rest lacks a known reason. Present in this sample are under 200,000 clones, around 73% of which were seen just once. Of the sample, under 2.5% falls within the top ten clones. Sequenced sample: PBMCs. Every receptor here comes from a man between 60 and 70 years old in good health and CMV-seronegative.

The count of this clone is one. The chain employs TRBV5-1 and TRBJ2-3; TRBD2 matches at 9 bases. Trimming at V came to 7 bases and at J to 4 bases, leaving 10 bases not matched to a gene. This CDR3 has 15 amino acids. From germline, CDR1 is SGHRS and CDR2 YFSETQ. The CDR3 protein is CASRREGRDADTQYF. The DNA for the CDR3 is TGCGCCAGCCGGCGGGAGGGCCGTGATGCAGATACGCAGTATTTT. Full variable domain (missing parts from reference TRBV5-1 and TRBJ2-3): KAGVTQTPRYLIKTRGQQVTLSCSPISGHRSVSWYQQTPGQGLQFLFEYFSETQRNKGNFPGRFSGRQFSNSRSEMNVSTLELGDSALYLCASRREGRDADTQYFGPGTRLTVL.

CDR3 DNA sequence: TGTGCCAGCAGCTGGACTCTCCAAGAGACCCAGTACTTC. Translated, it gives CASSWTLQETQYF. The rearrangement links TRBV6-5 to TRBJ2-5, with D possibly matching TRBD2 (5 bases). The germline gives CDR1 MNHEY, CDR2 SVGAGI. The V end lost 6 bases, the J end lost 1 base, and 9 bases lay between the germline ends. The CDR3 is 13 residues long.

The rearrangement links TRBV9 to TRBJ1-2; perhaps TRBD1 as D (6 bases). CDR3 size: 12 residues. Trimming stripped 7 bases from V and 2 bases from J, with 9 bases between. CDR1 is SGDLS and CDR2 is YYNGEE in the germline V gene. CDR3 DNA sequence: TGTGCCAGCTTTCAGGGGAACTATGGCTACACCTTC. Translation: CASFQGNYGYTF.

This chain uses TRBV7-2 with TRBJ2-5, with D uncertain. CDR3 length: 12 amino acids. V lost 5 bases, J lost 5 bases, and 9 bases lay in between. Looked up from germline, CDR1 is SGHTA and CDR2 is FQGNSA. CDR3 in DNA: TGTGCCAGCAGCCCCGTCCGTGAGACCCAGTACTTC. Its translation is CASSPVRETQYF.

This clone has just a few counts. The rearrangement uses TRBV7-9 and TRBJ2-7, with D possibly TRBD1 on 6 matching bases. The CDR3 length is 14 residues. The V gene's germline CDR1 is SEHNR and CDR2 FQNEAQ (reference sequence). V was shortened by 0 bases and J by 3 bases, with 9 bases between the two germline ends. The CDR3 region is CASSLAQGIYEQYF. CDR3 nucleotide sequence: TGTGCCAGCAGCTTAGCCCAGGGGATCTACGAGCAGTACTTC.

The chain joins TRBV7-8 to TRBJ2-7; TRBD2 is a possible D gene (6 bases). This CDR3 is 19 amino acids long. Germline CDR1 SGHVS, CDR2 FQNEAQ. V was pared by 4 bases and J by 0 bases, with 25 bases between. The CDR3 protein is CASSSLILVSGLDSYEQYF. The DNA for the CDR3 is TGTGCCAGCAGCTCATTAATTCTAGTGAGCGGGTTAGACTCCTACGAGCAGTACTTC. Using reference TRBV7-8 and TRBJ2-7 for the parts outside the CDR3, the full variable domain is GAGVSQSPRYKVAKRGQDVALRCDPISGHVSLFWYQQALGQGPEFLTYFQNEAQLDKSGLPSDRFFAERPEGSVSTLKIQRTQQEDSAVYLCASSSLILVSGLDSYEQYFGPGTRLTVT.

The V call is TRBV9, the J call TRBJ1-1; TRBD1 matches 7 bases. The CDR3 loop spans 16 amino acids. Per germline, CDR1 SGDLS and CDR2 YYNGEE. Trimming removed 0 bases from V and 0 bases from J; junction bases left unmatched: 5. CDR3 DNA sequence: TGTGCCAGCAGCGTAGGGGCTGGGACAGTGAACACTGAAGCTTTCTTT. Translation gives CASSVGAGTVNTEAFF. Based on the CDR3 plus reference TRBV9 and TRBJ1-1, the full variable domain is DSGVTQTPKHLITATGQRVTLRCSPRSGDLSVYWYQQSLDQGLQFLIQYYNGEERAKGNILERFSAQQFPDLHSELNLSSLELGDSALYFCASSVGAGTVNTEAFFGQGTRLTVV.

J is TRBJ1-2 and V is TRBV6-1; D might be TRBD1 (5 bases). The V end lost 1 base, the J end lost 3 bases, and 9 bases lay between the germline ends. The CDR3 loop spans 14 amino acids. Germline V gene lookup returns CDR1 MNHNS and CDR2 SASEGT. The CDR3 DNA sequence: TGTGCCAGCAGTGAAGACAGGACATACTATGGCTACACCTTC. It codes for CASSEDRTYYGYTF.

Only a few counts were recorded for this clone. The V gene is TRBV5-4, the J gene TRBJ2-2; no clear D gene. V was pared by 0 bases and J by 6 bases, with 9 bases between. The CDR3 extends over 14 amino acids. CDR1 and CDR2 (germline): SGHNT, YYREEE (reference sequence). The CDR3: CASSLVGSPGELFF. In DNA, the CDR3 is TGTGCCAGCAGCTTGGTTGGTAGCCCCGGGGAGCTGTTTTTT.

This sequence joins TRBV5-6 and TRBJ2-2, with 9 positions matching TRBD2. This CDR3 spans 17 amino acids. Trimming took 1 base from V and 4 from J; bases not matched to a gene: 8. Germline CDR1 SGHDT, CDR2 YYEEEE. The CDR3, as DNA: TGTGCCAGCAGCTTGTCCGAGCGGGGGGCGACCACCGGGGAGCTGTTTTTT. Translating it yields CASSLSERGATTGELFF.

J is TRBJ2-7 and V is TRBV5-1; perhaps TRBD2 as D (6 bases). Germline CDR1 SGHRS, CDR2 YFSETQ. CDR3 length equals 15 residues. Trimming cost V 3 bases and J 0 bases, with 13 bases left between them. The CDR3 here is CASSWQGLSSYEQYF. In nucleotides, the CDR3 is TGCGCCAGCAGCTGGCAGGGACTTAGCTCCTACGAGCAGTACTTC.